These 3 T cell receptor beta chains share one sample of origin, sequenced in a study of blood T cell repertoires in COVID-19. Repertoires were generated with immunoSEQ multiplex PCR, while TCRdb's copy carries only in-frame clones and drops some. The table includes about 59,000 clones, around nine tenths detected once. The sample was peripheral blood. These receptors all stem from a man older than 75 with acute or convalescent COVID-19.

The rearrangement links TRBV3-1 (or the pseudogene TRBV3-2) to TRBJ2-1; D not certain. Germline CDR1 is LGHDT and CDR2 is YNNKEL (reference sequence). The V end was cut by 0 bases, the J end by 5 bases, with 11 bases between. The CDR3 contains 15 residues. CDR3 nucleotides: TGTGCCAGCAGCCAAGATACGCGGAGAAACAATGAGCAGTTCTTC. Translating gives CASSQDTRRNNEQFF.

V gene TRBV11-3 combines with J gene TRBJ2-5; tentatively, D is TRBD1 (5 bases). CDR3 length equals 15 residues. CDR1 is SGHNT and CDR2 is YENEEA in the germline V gene. Trimming cost V 0 bases and J 5 bases, with 13 bases left between them. CDR3 coding DNA: TGTGCCAGCAGCTTAGATGGGGCCGGTCGGGAGACCCAGTACTTC. It encodes CASSLDGAGRETQYF.

The rearrangement joins TRBV5-1 to TRBJ1-4; 8 bases fit TRBD1. Germline CDR1 SGHRS, CDR2 YFSETQ. Losses at the gene ends were 0 bases for V and 12 bases for J; bases not matched to a gene: 7. This CDR3 is 14 amino acids long. The CDR3 nucleotides are TGCGCCAGCAGCTTGGCCGTTCAGGGGGCAGAACTGTTTTTT. Its protein product is CASSLAVQGAELFF.